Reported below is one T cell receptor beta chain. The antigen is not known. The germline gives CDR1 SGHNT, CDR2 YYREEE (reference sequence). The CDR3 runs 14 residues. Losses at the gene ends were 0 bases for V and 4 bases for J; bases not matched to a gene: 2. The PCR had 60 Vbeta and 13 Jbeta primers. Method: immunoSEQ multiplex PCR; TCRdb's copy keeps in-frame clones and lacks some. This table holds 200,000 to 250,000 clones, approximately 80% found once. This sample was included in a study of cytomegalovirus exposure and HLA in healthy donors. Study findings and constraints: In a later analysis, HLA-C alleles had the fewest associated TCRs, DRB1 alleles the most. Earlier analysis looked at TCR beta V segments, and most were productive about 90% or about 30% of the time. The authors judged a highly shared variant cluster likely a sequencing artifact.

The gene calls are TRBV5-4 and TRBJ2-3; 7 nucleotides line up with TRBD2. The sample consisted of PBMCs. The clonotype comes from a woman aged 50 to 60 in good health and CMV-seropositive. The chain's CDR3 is CASSLGGGADTQYF. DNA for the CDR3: TGTGCCAGCAGCTTGGGCGGGGGAGCAGATACGCAGTATTTT.